The following is a T cell receptor beta chain sequence with its context. TCRdb's copy holds only in-frame clones and misses some; the assay was immunoSEQ multiplex PCR. There are approximately 250,000 clones in the sample; around 85% occur only once, and approximately 9% lies in the top ten. Germline V lookup: CDR1 SGHRS, CDR2 YFSETQ. V was cut by 2 bases and J by 0 bases, with 11 bases left in between. The CDR3 runs to 16 residues. This record belongs to a study of blood T cell repertoires in COVID-19. At the level of the study: The samples span acute and convalescent COVID-19 from the United States, Italy and Spain. The analysed material was cDNA or gDNA that came from T cells, B-cell-depleted T cells, or PBMCs.

Individuals drawn from approximately 26 US areas were about 18 to 100 years old. Sequencing was performed on PBMCs or T cells enriched from blood (not recorded which). This clonotype was sampled from a woman aged 45-60 years with acute COVID-19. V and J are TRBV5-1 and TRBJ2-2; D is perhaps TRBD1 (6 bases). CDR3 in amino acids: CASSFGRGANTGELFF. DNA of the CDR3: TGCGCCAGCAGCTTTGGCAGGGGAGCGAACACCGGGGAGCTGTTTTTT.